A single sample is the source of the 5 T cell receptor beta chains below, sequenced in a study of cytomegalovirus exposure and HLA in healthy donors. The PCR employed 60 Vbeta primers together with 13 Jbeta primers. Some clones are missing from TCRdb's copy, which holds only in-frame ones; the method was immunoSEQ multiplex PCR. The sample lists about 170,000 clones, roughly 80% occurring once. The sample taken for sequencing was PBMCs. The receptors derive from a male donor in good health and CMV-seronegative.

The rearrangement uses TRBV9 and TRBJ2-2, with 8 bases fitting TRBD1. Germline trimming cut 4 bases from V and 5 bases from J; bases unmatched to any gene: 10. Per germline, CDR1 SGDLS and CDR2 YYNGEE. This CDR3 region has 16 residues. The CDR3 region has the DNA TGTGCCAGCAGCCTTCGCGGGGACAGGCAAACCGGGGAGCTGTTTTTT. It is translated as CASSLRGDRQTGELFF.

V and J are TRBV29-1 and TRBJ1-1; no clear D gene. This CDR3 has 12 amino acids. Per the germline V gene, CDR1 is SQVTM and CDR2 is ANQGSEA. V shed 4 bases and J shed 8 bases, with 14 bases lying between them. The CDR3 loop is CSVVTHWEEAFF. The CDR3 DNA reads TGCAGCGTTGTGACCCACTGGGAGGAAGCTTTCTTT.

The chain carries TRBV19 and TRBJ1-5; D gene ambiguous. CDR1 LNHDA and CDR2 SQIVND come from the germline V gene (reference sequence). The germline V and J ends were trimmed by 3 bases and 3 bases, with 6 bases remaining between them. The CDR3 is made up of 13 amino acids. In nucleotides, the CDR3 is TGTGCCAGTAGTATGAGAACCAATCAGCCCCAGCATTTT. This translates into CASSMRTNQPQHF. Full variable domain (rest looked up from reference TRBV19 and TRBJ1-5): DGGITQSPKYLFRKEGQNVTLSCEQNLNHDAMYWYRQDPGQGLRLIYYSQIVNDFQKGDIAEGYSVSREKKESFPLTVTSAQKNPTAFYLCASSMRTNQPQHFGDGTRLSIL.

This clone has a single count. The chain joins TRBV7-9 to TRBJ1-3, with 7 bases aligning to TRBD1. V gave up 2 bases and J gave up 4 bases; unmatched junction bases: 8. Per the germline V gene, CDR1 is SEHNR and CDR2 is FQNEAQ (reference sequence). The CDR3 is 16 amino acids. The CDR3 DNA reads as TGTGCCAGCAGCTTAATGGCTTACAGGGGAGGAAACACCATATATTTT. Its translation: CASSLMAYRGGNTIYF.

The chain links TRBV5-1 to TRBJ2-3; D gene ambiguous. Germline V gene data show CDR1 as SGHRS and CDR2 as YFSETQ. The CDR3 consists of 14 residues. Trimming pared 7 bases from V and 4 bases from J, leaving 16 bases between. The CDR3 coding sequence is TGCGCCAGCGGCGCCCGGTGGGCCCCAGATACGCAGTATTTT. This encodes CASGARWAPDTQYF.